The 8 T cell receptor beta chains reported below all come from one sample, sequenced in a study of metastatic and nonmetastatic thyroid tumors. Until they underwent thyroid surgery, no patient had received any treatment. TCRdb re-called the PCR reads via MiXCR. The table records about 69,000 clones, approximately 15% of them present only once. Sequencing input: blood. The receptors shown here come from a male donor with papillary thyroid cancer or a benign thyroid nodule (not recorded which). Some clones in this sample may be carry-over from other donors' samples.

About this clone: The sample holds other DNA sequences that translate to the same CDR3. V is TRBV5-4 and J is TRBJ2-5; D ambiguous. This CDR3 region has 15 residues. Trimming removed 1 base from V and 1 base from J, with 11 bases in between. Germline lookup yields CDR1 SGHNT and CDR2 YYREEE (reference sequence). In DNA, the CDR3 is TGTGCCAGCAGCTTGCCGGAGCAAGCCCAAGAGACCCAGTACTTC. Its translation is CASSLPEQAQETQYF.

This clone occurred many times. The V call is TRBV9, the J call TRBJ1-1; D might be TRBD1 (6 bases). The germline CDR1 and CDR2 sequences are SGDLS and YYNGEE. The CDR3 consists of 14 residues. Between the trimmed V and J ends, which lost 4 bases and 4 bases, there was a span of 14 bases. CDR3 DNA sequence: TGTGCCAGCAGCCCAAAAAGGGGGACCACTGAAGCTTTCTTT. The encoded protein is CASSPKRGTTEAFF.

V and J are TRBV20-1 and TRBJ2-1; 11 bases match TRBD2. Per the germline V gene, CDR1 is DFQATT and CDR2 is SNEGSKA (reference sequence). V lost 0 bases to trimming and J lost 10 bases; unmatched junction nucleotides: 8. The CDR3 loop spans 15 amino acids. The CDR3 DNA sequence: TGCAGTGCTAGAGATCGGATAGCGGGAGGGGGGGAGCAGTTCTTC. It is translated as CSARDRIAGGGEQFF.

The chain employs TRBV6-5 and TRBJ2-3; either TRBD1 or TRBD2 may supply D (5 bases each). Germline CDR1 is MNHEY and CDR2 is SVGAGI. CDR3 length: 15 residues. Trimming pared 4 bases from V and 4 bases from J, leaving 15 bases between. The CDR3 region has the DNA TGTGCCAGCAGTTTGTTCGGGACCCGCGCAGATACGCAGTATTTT. It yields the protein CASSLFGTRADTQYF.

At least ten counts were recorded for this clone. The rearrangement joins TRBV12-3 or TRBV12-4 to TRBJ2-3, with 8 nucleotides matching TRBD2. The CDR3 covers 14 residues. Losses at the gene ends were 6 bases for V and 2 bases for J; bases not matched to a gene: 4. This CDR3 is CASRTSGLTDTQYF. CDR3 nucleotide sequence: TGTGCCAGCAGAACTAGCGGCCTCACAGATACGCAGTATTTT.

This clone showed up many times. The V call is TRBV18, the J call TRBJ2-7, with D possibly matching TRBD1 (5 bases). The CDR3 consists of 16 residues. Trimming shortened V by 3 bases and J by 0 bases, and 15 bases separated the two germline ends. Looked up from germline, CDR1 is KGHSH and CDR2 is LQKENI. CDR3 protein: CASSPSGLGSSYEQYV. In DNA, the CDR3 is TGTGCCAGCTCACCTTCAGGGTTGGGAAGCTCCTACGAGCAGTACGTC.

This clone was seen many times. V gene TRBV5-5 combines with J gene TRBJ2-3; D remains ambiguous. V lost 2 bases, J lost 1 base, and 5 bases lay in between. Germline assignment: CDR1 SGHKS and CDR2 YYEKEE (reference sequence). This CDR3 contains 13 residues. The CDR3 is CASSLRGTDTQYF. The CDR3 coding sequence is TGTGCCAGCAGCTTAAGGGGCACAGATACGCAGTATTTT.

V gene TRBV7-2 combines with J gene TRBJ2-1; D remains unclear. This CDR3 spans 14 amino acids. Trimming left V 0 bases short and J 4 bases short, with 7 bases between. CDR1 is SGHTA, CDR2 FQGNSA, per germline. The CDR3 protein is CASSLAWGYNEQFF. Here the CDR3 DNA reads TGTGCCAGCAGCTTAGCGTGGGGTTACAATGAGCAGTTCTTC.